One sample yielded the 16 T cell receptor beta chains listed below, sequenced in a study of blood T cell repertoires in COVID-19. Sequencing used immunoSEQ multiplex PCR; TCRdb keeps in-frame clones, though not all of them. The repertoire consists of about 190,000 clones, with about 88% occurring once and the leading ten covering less than 7.5%. Sequenced: peripheral blood. The origin of the receptors is a woman aged 40 to 55 who had recovered from COVID-19.

J is TRBJ2-3 and V is TRBV2; the match to TRBD2 covers 14 bases. Trimming cost V 8 bases and J 2 bases; bases outside gene matches: 6. Germline CDR1 is SNHLY and CDR2 is FYNNEI. The CDR3 has 16 residues. The DNA for the CDR3 is TGTGCCAGCTCTAGGACTAGCGGGAGGTACACAGATACGCAGTATTTT. Its protein is CASSRTSGRYTDTQYF.

V is TRBV5-1 and J is TRBJ1-2; 10 bases map to TRBD1. J gave up 6 bases and V 4 bases, and 6 bases lay outside the gene matches. This CDR3 is 14 amino acids long. In germline, CDR1 is SGHRS, CDR2 YFSETQ. The CDR3 protein is CASSRGTGDDGYTF. CDR3 coding DNA: TGCGCCAGCAGCCGAGGGACAGGGGACGATGGCTACACCTTC.

This rearrangement joins TRBV7-9 to TRBJ1-4; possibly TRBD1 for D (6 bases). The ends were cut back, 4 bases at V and 5 bases at J, with 17 bases in the middle. In germline, CDR1 is SEHNR, CDR2 FQNEAQ (reference sequence). The CDR3 has 16 residues. The chain's CDR3 is CASSSHPTGRNEKLFF. DNA for the CDR3: TGTGCCAGCAGCTCCCATCCGACAGGCCGAAATGAAAAACTGTTTTTT.

The chain joins TRBV19 to TRBJ1-5; D is possibly TRBD1 (6 bases). Germline CDR1 is LNHDA and CDR2 is SQIVND (reference sequence). The CDR3 extends over 15 amino acids. Trimming took off 6 bases at V and 4 bases at J, with 16 bases between the two ends. The CDR3 coding sequence is TGTGCCAGTAGGGTAACAGGGAGGGGTAATCAGCCCCAGCATTTT. This encodes CASRVTGRGNQPQHF.

This rearrangement joins TRBV30 to TRBJ2-7; 9 nucleotides match TRBD2. The V gene end was trimmed by 4 bases and the J gene end by 0 bases; junction bases not matched to a gene: 4. The CDR3 runs 14 residues. Germline V gene lookup returns CDR1 GTSNPN and CDR2 SVGIG (reference sequence). As DNA, the CDR3 is TGTGCCTGGACCCTTAGCGGGAGCTCCTACGAGCAGTACTTC. The encoded protein is CAWTLSGSSYEQYF.

The CDR3 coding sequence is TGTGCCAGCAGTGGGCCTCCGGGCACCGGGGAGCTGTTTTTT. Translated, it gives CASSGPPGTGELFF. The chain uses TRBV2 and TRBJ2-2, with D uncertain. The CDR3 consists of 14 residues. Germline V gene lookup returns CDR1 SNHLY and CDR2 FYNNEI. V was shortened by 4 bases and J by 4 bases, with 10 bases between the two germline ends.

V usage is TRBV7-9 and J usage is TRBJ2-6; a weak D match, TRBD1 (6 bases). Trimming took off 0 bases at V and 2 bases at J, with 8 bases between the two ends. Germline assignment: CDR1 SEHNR and CDR2 FQNEAQ (reference sequence). This CDR3 region has 16 residues. Written as DNA, the CDR3 is TGTGCCAGCAGCTTAGCGGGGGCCCCTGGGGCCAACGTCCTGACTTTC. Translating gives CASSLAGAPGANVLTF.

The rearrangement uses TRBV19 and TRBJ1-1; 7 bases line up with TRBD1. The CDR3 is 17 amino acids. V was clipped by 3 bases and J by 1 base; unmatched bases: 11. In germline, CDR1 is LNHDA, CDR2 SQIVND (reference sequence). CDR3 loop: CASSMNRGASTNTEAFF. The CDR3 DNA reads TGTGCCAGTAGTATGAACAGGGGTGCATCAACGAACACTGAAGCTTTCTTT.

The rearrangement uses TRBV18 and TRBJ1-2; D might be TRBD1 (6 bases). Trimming took off 3 bases at V and 5 bases at J, with 10 bases between the two ends. CDR3 length equals 13 residues. Germline V gene sequence: CDR1 KGHSH, CDR2 LQKENI. In nucleotides, the CDR3 is TGTGCCAGCTCACCCTCGGGACAATATGGCTACACCTTC. The encoded protein is CASSPSGQYGYTF.

The rearrangement uses TRBV4-2 and TRBJ1-1, with 10 positions matching TRBD1. The germline V gene has CDR1 LGHNA and CDR2 YNFKEQ. This CDR3 comprises 15 residues. Trimming took 4 bases from V and 3 from J; bases not matched to a gene: 5. CDR3 protein: CASSPRTGGDTEAFF. CDR3 bases: TGTGCCAGCAGCCCCCGGACAGGGGGAGACACTGAAGCTTTCTTT.

This chain joins TRBV18 and TRBJ2-1; D ambiguous. Germline-derived CDR1 and CDR2 are KGHSH and LQKENI. The CDR3 loop spans 16 amino acids. V was trimmed by 0 bases and J by 0 bases, leaving 9 bases between them. In DNA form, the CDR3 reads TGTGCCAGCTCACCACCGAGCGATAACTCCTACAATGAGCAGTTCTTC. It encodes CASSPPSDNSYNEQFF.

This chain uses TRBV15 with TRBJ2-7, with TRBD1 matching 7 bases. The CDR3 has 13 residues. Germline V gives CDR1 LNHNV, CDR2 YYDKDF (reference sequence). Losses at the gene ends were 5 bases for V and 0 bases for J; bases not matched to a gene: 1. This CDR3 is CATSWDSSYEQYF. Written as DNA, the CDR3 is TGTGCCACCAGCTGGGACAGCTCCTACGAGCAGTACTTC.

The chain has TRBV28 and TRBJ1-5; 10 positions match TRBD1. J lost 3 bases, V lost 4 bases, and 9 bases had no gene match. The CDR3 totals 17 residues. Germline V gives CDR1 MDHEN, CDR2 SYDVKM. CDR3 nucleotides: TGTGCCAGCAGTTATAACCGGGGACAGGGGAACAATCAGCCCCAGCATTTT. Its protein is CASSYNRGQGNNQPQHF.

The V and J genes are TRBV6-5 and TRBJ2-3; 7 nucleotides agree with TRBD2. CDR1 is MNHEY, CDR2 SVGAGI, per germline. V dropped 7 bases and J dropped 4; count of bases not matched to a gene: 11. The CDR3 is made up of 15 amino acids. The CDR3 reads CASTQASGGPDTQYF. The CDR3, as DNA: TGTGCCAGCACTCAGGCGTCGGGGGGACCAGATACGCAGTATTTT.

This clone was recorded only once. The gene calls are TRBV18 and TRBJ1-2; TRBD1 agrees at 7 bases. Germline V gene data show CDR1 as KGHSH and CDR2 as LQKENI. V dropped 4 bases and J dropped 6; count of bases not matched to a gene: 2. The CDR3 sequence is 12 residues long. The CDR3 DNA reads as TGTGCCAGCTCACTGGACAGGAATGGCTACACCTTC. Its translation: CASSLDRNGYTF.

V and J are TRBV19 and TRBJ2-1; TRBD2 matches at 7 bases. The CDR3 covers 16 residues. The V gene end was trimmed by 3 bases and the J gene end by 2 bases; junction bases not matched to a gene: 7. Germline CDR1 is LNHDA and CDR2 is SQIVND (reference sequence). The CDR3 DNA reads TGTGCCAGTAGTATCTATGCGGGAGAGGCCTACAATGAGCAGTTCTTC. This sequence encodes CASSIYAGEAYNEQFF.